The T cell receptor (beta chain) under discussion was sequenced for a study of lymphopenia after photon versus proton radiotherapy. V was trimmed by 7 bases and J by 5 bases, leaving 17 bases between them. The CDR3 spans 14 residues. From germline, CDR1 is LNHNV and CDR2 YYDKDF (reference sequence). A word on this clone: What it binds is unknown.

Regarding the study as a whole: Authors raise, but do not show, better survival with proton therapy. Photon-treated patients lost naive T cells and TCR diversity; proton-treated stayed stable. After the lymphocyte nadir, photon-treated repertoires showed oligoclonal expansion, especially of CD8+ Temra cells.

TCRdb keeps only in-frame clones here, not all; method: immunoSEQ multiplex PCR. This sample yields 60,000 to 75,000 clones, of which 70% to 90% are seen a single time; roughly 2.3% belongs to the top ten. The TCR originated in a man aged 35 to 55 with gastric cancer. Source: peripheral blood, taken from a patient treated with photon-based radiotherapy. The chain links TRBV15 to TRBJ1-1; tentative D call: TRBD1 (6 bases). Written as DNA, the CDR3 is TGTGCCACCACCGGTACAGGGATTGGGACTGAAGCTTTCTTT. The encoded protein is CATTGTGIGTEAFF.